This entry concerns a single T cell receptor beta chain. CDR1 SGHVS and CDR2 FQNEAQ come from the germline V gene. The germline V and J ends were trimmed by 1 base and 0 bases, with 7 bases remaining between them. The CDR3 covers 15 residues. PCR used 60 Vbeta primers and 13 Jbeta primers. Repertoires were generated with immunoSEQ multiplex PCR, while TCRdb's copy carries only in-frame clones and drops some. The sample lists some 140,000 clones, 80% occurring once. This specimen belongs to a study of cytomegalovirus exposure and HLA in healthy donors. The receptor was derived from a man aged 30-40 years in good health and CMV-seronegative. This chain links TRBV7-8 with TRBJ2-1; D gene ambiguous. Sequencing input: PBMCs. CDR3 sequence reads: CASSLGPRSYNEQFF. CDR3 DNA sequence: TGTGCCAGCAGCTTAGGGCCTCGCTCCTACAATGAGCAGTTCTTC.